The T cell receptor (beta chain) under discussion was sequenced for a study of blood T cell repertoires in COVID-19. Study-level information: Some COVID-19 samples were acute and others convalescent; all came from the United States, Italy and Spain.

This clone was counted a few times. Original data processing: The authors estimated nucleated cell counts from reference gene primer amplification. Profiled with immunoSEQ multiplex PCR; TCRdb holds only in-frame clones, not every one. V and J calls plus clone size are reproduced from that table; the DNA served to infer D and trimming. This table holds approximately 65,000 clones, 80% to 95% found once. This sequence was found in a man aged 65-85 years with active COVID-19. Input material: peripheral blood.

The CDR3 region has the DNA TGTGCCAGCAGCCAGTCGGGGACAGGGGAACAGCCCCAGCATTTT. Encoded protein: CASSQSGTGEQPQHF. The chain has TRBV3-1 (or the pseudogene TRBV3-2) and TRBJ1-5; 10 nucleotides match TRBD1. The CDR3 runs to 15 residues. Trimming took 3 bases from V and 7 from J; bases not matched to a gene: 6. Germline CDR1 is LGHDT and CDR2 is YNNKEL (reference sequence).